The 2 T cell receptor beta chains presented below share a single source sample, sequenced in a study of blood T cell repertoires in COVID-19. Clones were sequenced by immunoSEQ multiplex PCR, and TCRdb holds only the in-frame ones, with some missing. The sample consists of about 300,000 clones, around 86% of them appearing once. Sequenced: PBMCs or T cells enriched from blood (not recorded which). The receptors stem from a man aged 25-45 years who had recovered from COVID-19.

This chain joins TRBV28 and TRBJ2-7, with D possibly being TRBD2 (5 bases). Germline V gene lookup returns CDR1 MDHEN and CDR2 SYDVKM. This CDR3 region has 14 residues. V was cut by 10 bases and J by 3 bases, with 19 bases left in between. The CDR3 spells CANSASHLIYEQYF. The CDR3, as DNA: TGTGCCAACTCGGCTAGCCATTTGATCTACGAGCAGTACTTC.

This rearrangement joins TRBV5-8 to TRBJ2-3; 11 nucleotides line up with TRBD2. V shed 4 bases, J shed 3 bases, and the junction held 10 bases outside the gene matches. The CDR3 has 17 residues. From germline, CDR1 is SGHTS and CDR2 YDEGEE. The CDR3 bases are TGTGCCAGCAGCCCCCGGGGCCTAGCGGGGGGTACAGATACGCAGTATTTT. Amino acid sequence: CASSPRGLAGGTDTQYF.